These 30 T cell receptor beta chains originate from one sample sequenced in a study of blood T cell repertoires in COVID-19. TCRdb's table, derived via immunoSEQ multiplex PCR, lists solely in-frame clones and lacks some. The table lists about 140,000 clones, about 90% of them singletons, with over 9.5% in the top ten. The sample was peripheral blood. The source of these receptors is a man in his 60s with active or convalescent COVID-19.

This chain connects TRBV14 to TRBJ1-1; the D gene is possibly TRBD1 (5 bases). The CDR3 extends over 14 amino acids. V was shortened by 1 base and J by 5 bases, with 11 bases between the two germline ends. The V gene's germline CDR1 is SGHDN and CDR2 FVKESK. CDR3 sequence reads: CASSQAIRGTEAFF. The CDR3 coding sequence is TGTGCCAGCAGCCAAGCGATCCGGGGGACTGAAGCTTTCTTT.

This rearrangement joins TRBV28 to TRBJ1-2; perhaps TRBD1 as D (5 bases). Trimming cost V 7 bases and J 4 bases, with 13 bases left between them. The CDR3 is 13 amino acids. The germline CDR1 and CDR2 sequences are MDHEN and SYDVKM. CDR3 protein: CASTRDGGYGYTF. The CDR3 DNA reads as TGTGCCAGCACACGGGACGGGGGCTATGGCTACACCTTC.

This chain joins TRBV11-2 and TRBJ2-5; D possibly corresponds to TRBD1 (5 bases). Germline CDR1 reads SGHAT; CDR2 reads FQNNGV. This CDR3 spans 13 amino acids. V was cut by 1 base and J by 2 bases, with 5 bases left in between. CDR3 amino acids: CASSLGQQETQYF. The CDR3 DNA reads as TGTGCCAGCAGCTTAGGACAGCAAGAGACCCAGTACTTC.

The chain couples TRBV6-1 to TRBJ1-6; perhaps TRBD1 as D (5 bases). CDR1 is MNHNS, CDR2 SASEGT, per germline. Trimming removed 2 bases from V and 11 bases from J, with 19 bases in between. The CDR3 loop spans 16 amino acids. The CDR3 nucleotides read TGTGCCAGCAGTGAAAGGCGGGGGACGGTTCTAACACCCCTCCACTTT. Protein sequence: CASSERRGTVLTPLHF.

V usage is TRBV28 and J usage is TRBJ2-4; TRBD1 might be the D (6 bases). The CDR3 spans 15 residues. V lost 6 bases and J 0 bases, leaving 12 bases between the germline ends. Germline lookup yields CDR1 MDHEN and CDR2 SYDVKM. As DNA, the CDR3 is TGTGCCAGCAGGATAACAGGGATAGCCAAAAACATTCAGTACTTC. This codes for CASRITGIAKNIQYF.

This clone was picked up one time. This chain joins TRBV5-4 and TRBJ2-1, with 12 bases lining up with TRBD1. CDR3 length equals 16 residues. Per the germline V gene, CDR1 is SGHNT and CDR2 is YYREEE (reference sequence). The V segment lost 4 bases and the J segment 2 bases; nucleotides outside the gene matches: 4. Here the CDR3 DNA reads TGTGCCAGCAGCCAGGGACAGGGGGCCACCTACAATGAGCAGTTCTTC. Its protein product is CASSQGQGATYNEQFF. The full variable domain, rest sourced from reference TRBV5-4 and TRBJ2-1, is ETGVTQSPTHLIKTRGQQVTLRCSSQSGHNTVSWYQQALGQGPQFIFQYYREEENGRGNFPPRFSGLQFPNYSSELNVNALELDDSALYLCASSQGQGATYNEQFFGPGTRLTVL.

Only one count was recorded for this clone. This chain links TRBV9 with TRBJ2-5; 7 nucleotides agree with TRBD2. V shed 4 bases, J shed 1 base, and the junction held 10 bases outside the gene matches. The CDR3 extends over 16 amino acids. Germline lookup yields CDR1 SGDLS and CDR2 YYNGEE. The CDR3 is CASSPRASGGQETQYF. CDR3 sequence (DNA): TGTGCCAGCAGCCCTCGCGCTAGCGGAGGCCAAGAGACCCAGTACTTC.

This rearrangement joins TRBV29-1 to TRBJ1-1; 9 bases line up with TRBD1. The ends lost 6 bases at V and 1 base at J; junction bases unmatched: 9. CDR3 size: 15 residues. In germline, CDR1 is SQVTM, CDR2 ANQGSEA. CDR3 residues: CSVTGQGDRNTEAFF. The DNA for the CDR3 is TGCAGCGTGACGGGACAGGGAGATCGGAACACTGAAGCTTTCTTT.

The rearrangement uses TRBV6-2 or TRBV6-3 and TRBJ2-7; D is uncertain. This CDR3 has 14 amino acids. The V end was cut by 2 bases, the J end by 0 bases, with 8 bases between. Germline loops: CDR1 MNHEY, CDR2 SVGEGT. CDR3: CASSYPRSSYEQYF. CDR3 nucleotide sequence: TGTGCCAGCAGTTACCCCCGGAGCTCCTACGAGCAGTACTTC.

With respect to this clone: Additional DNA sequences in this sample encode the identical CDR3. The chain combines TRBV7-3 with TRBJ2-2, with a possible D match to TRBD2 (5 bases). The germline V and J ends were trimmed by 2 bases and 0 bases, with 7 bases remaining between them. Germline V lookup: CDR1 SGHTA, CDR2 FQGTGA. This CDR3 contains 15 residues. The CDR3: CASSLGGTNTGELFF. The CDR3 region has the DNA TGTGCCAGCAGCTTAGGAGGCACGAACACCGGGGAGCTGTTTTTT.

The chain has TRBV10-2 and TRBJ2-5, with D perhaps matching TRBD1 (6 bases). V shed 1 base and J shed 5 bases, with 14 bases lying between them. CDR3 length equals 15 residues. Germline loops: CDR1 WSHSY, CDR2 SAAADI. The DNA of the CDR3 is TGCGCCAGCAGTGAGTTACAGGGAGTGATCGAGACCCAGTACTTC. This gives the protein CASSELQGVIETQYF.

The CDR3 sequence: CASSNPPGGGHGYTF. In DNA form, the CDR3 reads TGTGCCAGTAGTAACCCTCCTGGAGGGGGCCATGGCTACACCTTC. V gene TRBV19 combines with J gene TRBJ1-2; 7 bases are a match to TRBD1. Trimming took 4 bases from V and 6 from J; bases not matched to a gene: 11. CDR1 and CDR2 from the germline V gene are LNHDA and SQIVND (reference sequence). This CDR3 comprises 15 residues.

This clone was found once. This chain links TRBV3-1 (or the pseudogene TRBV3-2) with TRBJ2-7; 8 bases match TRBD1. CDR3 length: 14 amino acids. V trimming: 6 bases; J trimming: 2 bases; junction bases outside the gene matches: 6. The germline V gene encodes CDR1 LGHDT and CDR2 YNNKEL (reference sequence). The CDR3 loop reads CASSIQGAAYEQYF. CDR3 in DNA: TGTGCCAGCAGTATTCAGGGGGCTGCCTACGAGCAGTACTTC.

The chain carries TRBV5-1 and TRBJ2-7; D may be TRBD1 (5 bases). CDR3 size: 14 residues. The germline gives CDR1 SGHRS, CDR2 YFSETQ. The V gene lost 4 bases and the J gene lost 7 bases, with 18 bases spanning the gap. The CDR3 DNA reads as TGCGCCAGCAGCCCTGTCAGGGCGGTGGGGGAGCAGTACTTC. This sequence encodes CASSPVRAVGEQYF.

The gene calls are TRBV7-2 and TRBJ2-3; 13 bases agree with TRBD2. Losses at the gene ends were 6 bases for V and 5 bases for J; bases not matched to a gene: 8. The length of the CDR3 is 16 residues. Germline values: CDR1 SGHTA, CDR2 FQGNSA. Written as DNA, the CDR3 is TGTGCCAGCAGACCGACTAGCGGGAGGCAGGGAGATACGCAGTATTTT. This codes for CASRPTSGRQGDTQYF.

This clone was seen a handful of times. The J gene is TRBJ1-5, the V gene TRBV2; D remains unclear. Deletions cut 6 bases from V and 0 bases from J, with 6 bases between. Germline assignment: CDR1 SNHLY and CDR2 FYNNEI. The CDR3 runs to 13 residues. In DNA form, the CDR3 reads TGTGCCAGCAGCCTTATTAGCAATCAGCCCCAGCATTTT. It specifies CASSLISNQPQHF.

This chain links TRBV9 with TRBJ2-5; unclear D gene. The CDR3 has 12 residues. Trimming cost V 4 bases and J 5 bases, with 9 bases left between them. CDR1 is SGDLS and CDR2 is YYNGEE in the germline V gene. CDR3: CASSNSRETQYF. The CDR3 DNA reads as TGTGCCAGCAGCAACTCTAGGGAGACCCAGTACTTC.

The V and J genes are TRBV7-9 and TRBJ1-1; perhaps TRBD1 as D (5 bases). There are 15 residues in the CDR3. Germline values: CDR1 SEHNR, CDR2 FQNEAQ (reference sequence). V lost 1 base to trimming and J lost 0 bases, with 9 bases between them. DNA for the CDR3: TGTGCCAGCAGCTTAGGGGGCCTTATGAACACTGAAGCTTTCTTT. Residues: CASSLGGLMNTEAFF.

The rearrangement links TRBV10-3 to TRBJ1-3; D is uncertain. This CDR3 region has 16 residues. V dropped 4 bases and J dropped 1 base, with 14 bases sitting between them. Germline V gives CDR1 ENHRY, CDR2 SYGVKD. The CDR3, as DNA: TGTGCCATCAGTGGTACGGGATCCCTGTCTGGAAACACCATATATTTT. Its protein product is CAISGTGSLSGNTIYF.

The chain employs TRBV30 and TRBJ2-7, with D maybe TRBD1 (6 bases). The length of the CDR3 is 12 residues. Germline V lookup: CDR1 GTSNPN, CDR2 SVGIG (reference sequence). Trimming removed 2 bases at V and 3 bases at J, with 8 bases between. The CDR3, as DNA: TGTGCCTGGAGTAGGGACATCTACGAGCAGTACTTC. This encodes CAWSRDIYEQYF.

The gene calls are TRBV4-1 and TRBJ1-2, with 7 bases lining up with TRBD1. Trimming took 0 bases from V and 8 from J; bases not matched to a gene: 9. Germline V gene lookup returns CDR1 MGHRA and CDR2 YSYEKL. The CDR3 spans 15 residues. CDR3 region: CASSQDPTGRHGYTF. The CDR3 DNA reads as TGCGCCAGCAGCCAAGATCCGACAGGGAGGCACGGCTACACCTTC.

This rearrangement joins TRBV6-6 to TRBJ2-3; TRBD1 agrees at 8 bases. This CDR3 has 16 amino acids. Germline values: CDR1 MNHNY, CDR2 SVGAGI (reference sequence). Losses at the gene ends were 5 bases for V and 0 bases for J; bases not matched to a gene: 7. CDR3 sequence reads: CASSRQGYSSTDTQYF. DNA for the CDR3: TGTGCCAGCAGTCGACAGGGGTACAGTAGCACAGATACGCAGTATTTT.

This sequence joins TRBV11-3 and TRBJ2-2, with TRBD2 matching over 10 bases. This CDR3 has 14 amino acids. Germline CDR1 and CDR2: SGHNT and YENEEA. V gave up 2 bases and J gave up 6 bases; unmatched junction bases: 0. The CDR3 sequence is CASSLLAGAGELFF. The CDR3 region has the DNA TGTGCCAGCAGCTTACTAGCGGGAGCCGGGGAGCTGTTTTTT.

This chain links TRBV6-4 with TRBJ1-1; 9 bases align to TRBD1. The trim removed 3 bases at V and 1 base at J, leaving 0 bases unmatched. The CDR3 has 14 amino acids. Germline-derived CDR1 and CDR2 are MRHNA and SNTAGT. The CDR3 region is CASSEGQGNTEAFF. Here the CDR3 DNA reads TGTGCCAGCAGTGAGGGACAGGGGAACACTGAAGCTTTCTTT.

This rearrangement joins TRBV10-3 to TRBJ1-1; TRBD1 matches at 7 bases. The CDR3 runs to 18 residues. CDR1 is ENHRY, CDR2 SYGVKD, per germline. V shed 2 bases and J 0 bases; nucleotides not matched to a gene: 12. CDR3 nucleotide sequence: TGTGCCATCAGTGAGAGCCTAGGGGGCAGGGGTATGAACACTGAAGCTTTCTTT. It codes for CAISESLGGRGMNTEAFF.

The chain joins TRBV29-1 to TRBJ2-7; 9 nucleotides agree with TRBD2. Trimming removed 6 bases from V and 0 bases from J; junction bases left unmatched: 3. The CDR3 extends over 13 amino acids. Germline lookup yields CDR1 SQVTM and CDR2 ANQGSEA. The CDR3 DNA is TGCAGCGTAAGGACTAGCGTCTCCTACGAGCAGTACTTC. This codes for CSVRTSVSYEQYF.

CDR3 sequence: CASSRASTARHEKLFF. CDR3 DNA: TGCGCCAGCAGCCGAGCCTCGACCGCGCGGCATGAAAAACTGTTTTTT. The chain recombines TRBV4-3 with TRBJ1-4; D ambiguous. CDR1 LGHNA and CDR2 YSLEER come from the germline V gene. This CDR3 region has 16 residues. Between the trimmed V and J ends, which lost 4 bases and 6 bases, there was a span of 18 bases.

The chain combines TRBV15 with TRBJ2-3, with TRBD2 identical over 14 bases. Per germline, CDR1 LNHNV and CDR2 YYDKDF (reference sequence). The CDR3 totals 17 residues. The V and J ends lost 1 base and 0 bases, in that order; junction bases with no gene match: 0. The CDR3 DNA is TGTGCCACCAGCAGAGGGACTAGCGGGAGGAGCACAGATACGCAGTATTTT. Encoded protein: CATSRGTSGRSTDTQYF.

This sequence joins TRBV28 and TRBJ2-2, with 7 bases fitting TRBD1. CDR3 size: 17 residues. Germline CDR1 and CDR2: MDHEN and SYDVKM. V lost 4 bases and J lost 7; bases outside the gene matches: 15. The CDR3 loop reads CASSSQRQGDRSGELFF. The CDR3 DNA sequence: TGTGCCAGCAGTTCACAACGACAGGGAGACAGAAGCGGGGAGCTGTTTTTT.

The CDR3 loop is CASRPTGGTYNSPLHF. For the CDR3, the DNA is TGTGCCAGCAGGCCAACAGGGGGCACCTATAATTCACCCCTCCACTTT. The chain combines TRBV28 with TRBJ1-6, with 9 bases lining up with TRBD1. V dropped 6 bases and J dropped 2; count of bases not matched to a gene: 5. Germline CDR1 and CDR2: MDHEN and SYDVKM. This CDR3 has 16 residues. The whole variable domain, remainder taken from reference TRBV28 and TRBJ1-6, is DVKVTQSSRYLVKRTGEKVFLECVQDMDHENMFWYRQDPGLGLRLIYFSYDVKMKEKGDIPEGYSVSREKKERFSLILESASTNQTSMYLCASRPTGGTYNSPLHFGNGTRLTVT.